The clone carrying this T cell receptor (beta chain) was counted only a few times. Its matching antigen is unknown. This entry comes from a study of regulatory T cells in long-lasting Graves disease. The study's findings and limits: The TCR repertoire of persistent Graves' patients was less diverse than that of newly diagnosed ones. No thyroid tissue was studied; the work used peripheral blood only. Relative to new patients (roughly 950), persistent patients exhibited greater sharing of public clonotypes (around 2,800).

Sequencing libraries for TCR beta were prepared with iRepertoire HTBI primers and Arm-PCR of CDR3 regions. From the multiplex PCR reads, TCRdb called clonotypes with MiXCR, one entry per CDR3 protein. The profile covers around 430,000 distinct CDR3 sequences, with less than 25% appearing a single time and around 14% taken by the ten largest. Time point: persistent/refractory GD, antithyroid drugs over 5 years with positive TRAb. The TCR library used RNA extracted from PBMCs. From each patient, around 9 milliliters of peripheral blood was drawn and collected into an EDTA anticoagulant tube. Material: peripheral blood mononuclear cells (PBMCs), obtained when the disease was refractory, from a patient treated with antithyroid drugs. The TCR originated in a female donor with Graves disease.

The CDR3 nucleotides are TGTGCCAGCACTCTAACCAGAAACACCATATATTTT. Protein: CASTLTRNTIYF. The chain has TRBV7-2 and TRBJ1-3; no clear D. The V and J ends lost 7 bases and 5 bases respectively, with 9 bases between them. Germline V gene data show CDR1 as SGHTA and CDR2 as FQGNSA. The CDR3 covers 12 residues.